This entry is about one TCR beta chain. This clone was detected only once. It lacks a known antigen. No base qualities exist here, and no much larger clone lies one base off it. This record belongs to a study of shared clonotypes between healthy human individuals (dated by TCRdb to about 2020). Context from the whole study: A couple of women and a few men aged 18 to 49 years were included in the cohort. Per donor, three plates each were used for CD4 naive and CD4 memory, two for CD8 naive, and one for CD8 memory. The study deeply sequenced blood TCR repertoires of five healthy adults to estimate repertoire size and the extent of clonotype sharing between individuals. To increase sequencing depth and limit assay-specific biases, different laboratories used diverse techniques to prepare libraries and sequence TCR repertoires. Leukapheresis yielded between about 0.85 and 10 billion PBMCs per donor. Results the study describes overall, beyond this receptor: Sharing across several donors was observed for about 5% of naive CD4, about 3.2% of naive CD8, over 2% of memory CD4, and about 0.38% of memory CD8 clonotypes. Estimated clonotype richness was generally larger for naive than for memory subsets. Sampling was limited to blood, and TCR repertoires in tissue likely differ from TCR repertoires in blood. Rarefaction of sorted-subset datasets indicated incomplete sequencing despite the large sequencing depth. Clonotypes shared by all four sorted-subset donors showed higher generation probabilities than non-shared clonotypes. Based on pairwise subsampling, the degree of clonotype sharing among donors was expected to be affected by sequencing depth. Because the study included a small number of donors, the genetic and exposure-history diversity represented was limited.

TCR CDR3 regions were amplified from genomic DNA by multiplex PCR using the deep immunoSEQ assay. Extracted genomic DNA from each cell subset was distributed evenly across all wells of several immunoSEQ 96-well plates, and each plate was treated as a replicate. For sorted subsets, about 0.2 ug genomic DNA, equal to approximately 30,000 T cell genomes, was loaded into each replicate PCR. Purified libraries were measured with a Qubit 3.0 fluorometer, size-checked on a Bioanalyzer 2100, and measured again with the KAPA Library Quantification kit. Every immunoSEQ 96-well plate was sequenced on a separate single-read 150-cycle Illumina NextSeq 550 flow cell. As for the original processing: Because the immunoSEQ output included only junctional sequences and no quality scores, the filtering could not be the same as the filtering used for full-length reads. To assign V/J genes and CDR3, sequences were annotated against IMGT germline references using PyIR, a Python wrapper for IgBLAST v1.9. Reads were filtered out if the reads had weak V/J assignments (E-value above 1e-6), no CDR3, stop codons, out-of-frame junctions, or ambiguous translated residues. V3J clonotypes were defined as sequences sharing an identical inferred V gene, J gene, and CDR3 amino acid sequence. The percentage overlap between two repertoires was calculated by dividing the number of shared unique clonotypes by the size of the smaller repertoire. Three approaches were used to assess repertoire richness: RTK rarefaction, the Chao1 estimator, and Recon v2.1 estimates of unobserved clonotypes. Generation probabilities for all TCRbeta clonotypes obtained by the gDNA method from a handful of donors were computed using OLGA. TCRdb holds this immuneACCESS table with in-frame rearrangements only. Some clones are missing; in checked studies, unresolved V genes explain under half, and the rest has no known cause. For V, J and clone size, that table is used; D and trimming come from the DNA. Counted in this sample were 2 million to 2.5 million clones; 85% to 95% of them appeared once. Of the sample, around 0.4% falls within the top ten clones.

Healthy HIV-negative adults with no recently reported acute infections or vaccinations were included as donors. Every donor was a Caucasian adult living in Nashville, Tennessee, USA. CD4+ T cells were enriched through magnetic negative selection, after which naive cells were positively selected on CD45RA and the remaining negative fraction served as the memory subset. After blood collection by leukapheresis, PBMCs were isolated using Ficoll-Histopaque density gradient centrifugation and then cryopreserved in the vapor phase of liquid nitrogen. Purity and quantity of every magnetically sorted T cell population were checked by analytical flow cytometry. Genomic DNA was isolated from every sorted fraction and measured by UV absorbance on a Nanodrop 2000c. Trimming takes 5 bases from V and 4 bases from J, and the germline ends sit 12 bases apart. Via the germline V gene, CDR1 is MNHNS and CDR2 SASEGT. Taken from cysteine to phenylalanine, the CDR3 has 13 residues. Only the CDR3 portion is preserved as DNA: 39 bases, with reading frame beginning at the first base.

This sequence was found in a man younger than 30 in good health. Some clones in this sample may be carry-over from other donors' samples. The chain employs TRBV6-1 and TRBJ2-7; the D gene identity is not certain. Source material: naive CD4+ T cells from PBMCs. What the cell subset or site label conveys for this sample: CD45RA+ positively selected. In nucleotide form, the sequence is TGTGCCAGCAGTATTACCGGGCAATACGAGCAGTACTTC. Its protein is CASSITGQYEQYF.